The 12 T cell receptor beta chains in this list originate from one sample, sequenced in a study of T-cell memory formation after mild COVID-19. Each CDR3 protein is one row after TCRdb ran MiXCR on the 5' RACE reads. The table has 250,000 to 300,000 distinct CDR3 sequences, about a sixth seen once. Source material: PBMCs or a T cell subset sorted from them (not recorded which). These receptors all come from a man between 18 and 29 years old who had mild COVID-19 (a few samples of this study predate the infection). Cell type and time point are not known.

Note on this clonotype: Its ends do not fully match the called genes, so a read error is possible. The chain employs TRBV29-1 and TRBJ2-3, with TRBD2 matching over 7 bases. The germline gives CDR1 SQVTM, CDR2 ANQGSEA. This CDR3 is 14 amino acids long. The CDR3 spells CSVEGSGGTDTQYF. In nucleotides, the CDR3 is TGCAGCGTGGAAGGGAGCGGGGGCACAGATACGCAGTATTTT.

The V call is TRBV20-1, the J call TRBJ2-3; D not certain. Trimming took off 3 bases at V and 0 bases at J, with 7 bases between the two ends. The CDR3 has 13 residues. Germline-derived CDR1 and CDR2 are DFQATT and SNEGSKA (reference sequence). CDR3 loop: CSASASSTDTQYF. The CDR3 DNA reads as TGCAGTGCTAGCGCATCTAGCACAGATACGCAGTATTTT.

The CDR3 protein is CASSFSGSQPQHF. As DNA, the CDR3 is TGCGCCAGCAGCTTTTCGGGGAGTCAGCCCCAGCATTTT. The V call is TRBV5-1, the J call TRBJ1-5, with D hard to call. This CDR3 comprises 13 residues. Germline-derived CDR1 and CDR2 are SGHRS and YFSETQ. Trimming stripped 2 bases from V and 6 bases from J, with 9 bases between.

The V gene is TRBV4-3, the J gene TRBJ2-1, with 9 bases aligning to TRBD2. V was clipped by 4 bases and J by 4 bases; unmatched bases: 11. The CDR3 has 17 amino acids. Germline CDR1 is LGHNA and CDR2 is YSLEER. The CDR3 loop reads CASSRDPPAGGYNEQFF. CDR3 bases: TGCGCCAGCAGCCGGGATCCGCCAGCGGGGGGATACAATGAGCAGTTCTTC.

This clonotype was observed at least ten times. This chain joins TRBV4-1 and TRBJ2-2; D might be TRBD2 (6 bases). CDR3 length: 14 residues. Trimming removed 2 bases from V and 7 bases from J, with 11 bases in between. Germline V gene lookup returns CDR1 MGHRA and CDR2 YSYEKL. The chain's CDR3 is CASSQNSRGGELFF. CDR3 DNA: TGCGCCAGCAGCCAAAATTCGCGGGGCGGGGAGCTGTTTTTT.

This clonotype was observed a handful of times. The V gene is TRBV4-3, the J gene TRBJ2-4, with 7 bases fitting TRBD1. The CDR3 contains 18 residues. The germline V gene encodes CDR1 LGHNA and CDR2 YSLEER. Unmatched junction bases numbered 11, after V lost 0 bases and J lost 3 bases. Here the CDR3 reads CASSQDFGRGRGKNIQYF. CDR3 coding DNA: TGCGCCAGCAGCCAAGATTTTGGCAGGGGGAGAGGCAAAAACATTCAGTACTTC.

This chain links TRBV30 with TRBJ2-3, with D uncertain. Trimming removed 7 bases from V and 3 bases from J, with 11 bases in between. CDR1 is GTSNPN and CDR2 is SVGIG in the germline V gene (reference sequence). CDR3 size: 12 residues. As DNA, the CDR3 is TGTGCCTCCGATTGGGTAACAGATACGCAGTATTTT. It yields the protein CASDWVTDTQYF.

This clonotype was found many times. The chain recombines TRBV7-2 with TRBJ2-1; 8 nucleotides match TRBD2. Germline CDR1 and CDR2: SGHTA and FQGNSA. CDR3 length: 15 residues. The trim removed 3 bases at V and 1 base at J, leaving 2 bases unmatched. In DNA, the CDR3 is TGTGCCAGCAGCTTCCGGGGGGGATCCTACAATGAGCAGTTCTTC. Its protein is CASSFRGGSYNEQFF.

This chain links TRBV27 with TRBJ2-3; TRBD2 agrees at 8 bases. The V segment lost 3 bases and the J segment 1 base; nucleotides outside the gene matches: 3. The CDR3 sequence is 15 residues long. Per germline, CDR1 MNHEY and CDR2 SMNVEV (reference sequence). CDR3 sequence (DNA): TGTGCCAGCAGTTTCGGGACTAGGGGCACAGATACGCAGTATTTT. It yields the protein CASSFGTRGTDTQYF.

This clonotype came up a few times. V gene TRBV20-1 combines with J gene TRBJ2-7, with no clear D. The CDR3 contains 10 residues. In germline, CDR1 is DFQATT, CDR2 SNEGSKA (reference sequence). Trimming pared 6 bases from V and 2 bases from J, leaving 5 bases between. The CDR3 here is CSAHTYEQYF. CDR3 bases: TGCAGTGCGCACACCTACGAGCAGTACTTC.

This clonotype was seen ten or more times. V is TRBV5-6 and J is TRBJ2-5; D might be TRBD2 (6 bases). Trimming removed 4 bases from V and 4 bases from J, with 17 bases in between. Germline lookup yields CDR1 SGHDT and CDR2 YYEEEE. This CDR3 is 15 amino acids long. CDR3 in amino acids: CASSRRSLGGETQYF. Here the CDR3 DNA reads TGTGCCAGCAGCCGAAGATCGTTGGGAGGAGAGACCCAGTACTTC. Complete variable domain (other parts from reference TRBV5-6 and TRBJ2-5): DAGVTQSPTHLIKTRGQQVTLRCSPKSGHDTVSWYQQALGQGPQFIFQYYEEEERQRGNFPDRFSGHQFPNYSSELNVNALLLGDSALYLCASSRRSLGGETQYFGPGTRLLVL.

The CDR3 DNA reads TGTGCCAGCAGTCCCCAACTAGCGGGGGTTAACATTCAGTACTTC. Translation gives CASSPQLAGVNIQYF. The rearrangement links TRBV12-3 or TRBV12-4 to TRBJ2-4, with 11 bases identical to TRBD2. The junction had 7 bases not matched to a gene; V was cut back by 5 bases and J by 7 bases. The CDR3 has 15 amino acids.